Here is one T cell receptor beta chain with its context. Its antigen is currently unknown. Germline V CDR1 and CDR2: SGDLS, YYNGEE. The CDR3 runs 16 residues. Trimming cost V 4 bases and J 4 bases; bases outside gene matches: 13. This record comes from a study of T cells in Graves' hyperthyroidism and ophthalmopathy. Amplification of TCR beta CDR3 regions was performed using RNA transcripts as template. First-round RT-PCR with HTBI primers amplified the TCR CDR3 region. MiXCR was run by TCRdb on the multiplex PCR reads, yielding one entry per CDR3 protein. This sample has hundreds of thousands of distinct CDR3 sequences; roughly a sixth occur once, and the top ten carry approximately 15%. Patients were excluded because of uncontrolled infection, other autoimmune disease, pregnancy or lactation. Diagnosing involved the use of clinical symptoms, serum thyroxine and TRAb, thyroid ultrasound and orbital computed tomography. The blood sample predates any ophthalmopathy symptoms, coming from first hyperthyroidism diagnosis.

Points from the study as a whole: Among clonotypes expanded in thyroid above 0.001, most were also found in blood.

V is TRBV9 and J is TRBJ2-5; TRBD2 aligns across 7 bases. Sample: blood. This receptor was taken from a woman aged 45 to 65 with Graves' hyperthyroidism that later progressed to Graves' ophthalmopathy. CDR3 sequence reads: CASSTRGGLVVETQYF. CDR3 nucleotide sequence: TGTGCCAGCAGCACCCGGGGAGGACTAGTGGTAGAGACCCAGTACTTC. Full variable domain (missing parts from reference TRBV9 and TRBJ2-5): DSGVTQTPKHLITATGQRVTLRCSPRSGDLSVYWYQQSLDQGLQFLIQYYNGEERAKGNILERFSAQQFPDLHSELNLSSLELGDSALYFCASSTRGGLVVETQYFGPGTRLLVL.